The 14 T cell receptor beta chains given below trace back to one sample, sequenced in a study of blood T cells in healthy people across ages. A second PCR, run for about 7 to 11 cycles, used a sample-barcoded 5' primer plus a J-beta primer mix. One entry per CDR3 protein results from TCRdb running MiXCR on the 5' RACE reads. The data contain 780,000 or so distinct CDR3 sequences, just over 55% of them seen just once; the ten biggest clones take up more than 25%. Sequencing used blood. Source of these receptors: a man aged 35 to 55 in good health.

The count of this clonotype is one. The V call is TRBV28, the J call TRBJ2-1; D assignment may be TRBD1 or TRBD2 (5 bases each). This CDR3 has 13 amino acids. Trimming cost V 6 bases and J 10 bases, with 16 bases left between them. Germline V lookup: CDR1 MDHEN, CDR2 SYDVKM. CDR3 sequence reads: CASSFSGTGEQFF. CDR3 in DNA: TGTGCCAGCAGCTTCTCGGGGACGGGGGAGCAGTTCTTC.

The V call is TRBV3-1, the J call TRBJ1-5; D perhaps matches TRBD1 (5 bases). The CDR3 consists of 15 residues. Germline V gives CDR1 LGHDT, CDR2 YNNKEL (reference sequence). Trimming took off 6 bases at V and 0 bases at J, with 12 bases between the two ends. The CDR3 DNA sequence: TGTGCCAGCAGTATTGGAGGGGTTAGCAATCAGCCCCAGCATTTT. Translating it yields CASSIGGVSNQPQHF.

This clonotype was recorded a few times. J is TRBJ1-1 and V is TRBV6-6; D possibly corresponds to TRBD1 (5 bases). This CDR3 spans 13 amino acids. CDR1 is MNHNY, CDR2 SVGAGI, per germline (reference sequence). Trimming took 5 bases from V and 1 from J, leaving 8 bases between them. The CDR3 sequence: CASSSGQNTEAFF. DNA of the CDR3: TGTGCCAGCAGTAGTGGACAGAACACTGAAGCTTTCTTT.

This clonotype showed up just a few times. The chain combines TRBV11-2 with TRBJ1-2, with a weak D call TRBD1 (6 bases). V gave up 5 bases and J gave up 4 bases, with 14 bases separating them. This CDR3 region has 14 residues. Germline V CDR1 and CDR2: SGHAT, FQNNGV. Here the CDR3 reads CASSTPPRGYGYTF. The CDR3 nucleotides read TGTGCCAGCAGCACTCCGCCCAGGGGCTATGGCTACACCTTC.

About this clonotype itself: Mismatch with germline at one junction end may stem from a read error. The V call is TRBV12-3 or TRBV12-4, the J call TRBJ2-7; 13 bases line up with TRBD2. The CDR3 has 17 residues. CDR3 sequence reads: CAGSHGTSGISSYEQYF. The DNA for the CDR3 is TGTGCCGGCAGCCACGGGACTAGCGGGATCAGCTCCTACGAGCAGTACTTC.

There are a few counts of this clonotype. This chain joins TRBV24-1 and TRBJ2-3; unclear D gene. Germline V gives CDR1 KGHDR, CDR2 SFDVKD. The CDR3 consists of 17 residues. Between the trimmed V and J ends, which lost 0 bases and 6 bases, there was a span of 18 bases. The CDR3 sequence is CATSDLRSGDFRDTQYF. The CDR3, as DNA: TGTGCCACCAGTGATTTGCGGTCTGGGGATTTTAGGGATACGCAGTATTTT.

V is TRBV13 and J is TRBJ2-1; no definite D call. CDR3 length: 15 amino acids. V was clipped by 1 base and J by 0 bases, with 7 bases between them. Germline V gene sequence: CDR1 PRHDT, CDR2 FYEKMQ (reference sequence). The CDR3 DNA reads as TGTGCCAGCAGCTTAGTCTCAAGCTCCTACAATGAGCAGTTCTTC. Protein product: CASSLVSSSYNEQFF.

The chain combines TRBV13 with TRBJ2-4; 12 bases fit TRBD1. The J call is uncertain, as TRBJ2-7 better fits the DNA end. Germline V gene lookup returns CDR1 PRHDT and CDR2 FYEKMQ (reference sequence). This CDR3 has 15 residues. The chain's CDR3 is CASGSGQGAPREQYF. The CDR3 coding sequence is TGTGCCAGCGGCTCGGGACAGGGGGCGCCCCGCGAGCAGTACTTC.

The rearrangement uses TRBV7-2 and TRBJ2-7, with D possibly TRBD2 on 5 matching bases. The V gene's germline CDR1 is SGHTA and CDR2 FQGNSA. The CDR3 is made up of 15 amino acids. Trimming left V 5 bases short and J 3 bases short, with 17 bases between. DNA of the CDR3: TGTGCCAGCAGCCCGGCGCGTGGAAGCGGCTACGAGCAGTACTTC. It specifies CASSPARGSGYEQYF.

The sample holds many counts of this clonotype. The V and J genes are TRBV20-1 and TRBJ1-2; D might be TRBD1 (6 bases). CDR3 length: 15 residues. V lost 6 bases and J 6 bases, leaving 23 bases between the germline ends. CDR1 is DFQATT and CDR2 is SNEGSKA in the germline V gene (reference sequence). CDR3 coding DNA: TGCAGTGCCGACAGGTTGGGGGGGGGTGGAGATGGCTACACCTTC. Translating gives CSADRLGGGGDGYTF.

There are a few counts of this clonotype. The CDR3 bases are TGCAGTGCTACAACCGGGACTACCGGCTACAATGAGCAGTTCTTC. Amino acids: CSATTGTTGYNEQFF. The chain couples TRBV20-1 to TRBJ2-1, with 7 bases that match TRBD2. V trimming: 4 bases; J trimming: 3 bases; junction bases outside the gene matches: 9. The CDR3 length is 15 residues. CDR1 DFQATT and CDR2 SNEGSKA come from the germline V gene (reference sequence).

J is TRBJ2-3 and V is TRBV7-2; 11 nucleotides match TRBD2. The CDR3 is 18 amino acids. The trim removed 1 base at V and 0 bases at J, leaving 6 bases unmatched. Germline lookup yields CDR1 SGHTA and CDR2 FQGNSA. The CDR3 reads CASSLGFTSGGSTDTQYF. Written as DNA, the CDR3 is TGTGCCAGCAGCTTAGGATTTACTAGCGGGGGCAGCACAGATACGCAGTATTTT. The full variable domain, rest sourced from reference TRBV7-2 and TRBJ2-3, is GAGVSQSPSNKVTEKGKDVELRCDPISGHTALYWYRQSLGQGLEFLIYFQGNSAPDKSGLPSDRFSAERTGGSVSTLTIQRTQQEDSAVYLCASSLGFTSGGSTDTQYFGPGTRLTVL.

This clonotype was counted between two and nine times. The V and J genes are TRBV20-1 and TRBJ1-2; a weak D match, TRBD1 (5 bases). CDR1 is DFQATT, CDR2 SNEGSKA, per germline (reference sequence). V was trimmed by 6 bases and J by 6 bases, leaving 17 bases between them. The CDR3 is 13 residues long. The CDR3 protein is CSARGLGYNGYTF. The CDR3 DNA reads TGCAGTGCGAGGGGTCTAGGGTACAATGGCTACACCTTC.

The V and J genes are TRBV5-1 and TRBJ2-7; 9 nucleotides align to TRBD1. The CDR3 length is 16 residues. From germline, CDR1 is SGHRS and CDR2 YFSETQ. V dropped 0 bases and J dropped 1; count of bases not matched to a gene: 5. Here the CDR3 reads CASSLDTGGLSYEQYF. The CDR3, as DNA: TGCGCCAGCAGCTTGGATACAGGGGGCCTATCCTACGAGCAGTACTTC. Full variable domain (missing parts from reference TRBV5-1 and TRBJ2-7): KAGVTQTPRYLIKTRGQQVTLSCSPISGHRSVSWYQQTPGQGLQFLFEYFSETQRNKGNFPGRFSGRQFSNSRSEMNVSTLELGDSALYLCASSLDTGGLSYEQYFGPGTRLTVT.